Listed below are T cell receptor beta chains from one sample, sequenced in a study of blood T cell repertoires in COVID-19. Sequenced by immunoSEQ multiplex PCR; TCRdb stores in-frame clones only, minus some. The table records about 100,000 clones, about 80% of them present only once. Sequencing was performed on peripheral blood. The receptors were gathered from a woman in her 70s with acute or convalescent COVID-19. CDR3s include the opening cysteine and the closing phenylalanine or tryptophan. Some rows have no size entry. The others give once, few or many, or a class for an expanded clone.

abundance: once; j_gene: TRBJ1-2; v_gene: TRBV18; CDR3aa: CASSPDRGGYTF
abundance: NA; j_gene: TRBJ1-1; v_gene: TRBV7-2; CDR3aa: CASSLDYRGTEAFF
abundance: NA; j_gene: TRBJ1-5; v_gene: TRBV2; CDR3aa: CASSEALGGQGQPQHF
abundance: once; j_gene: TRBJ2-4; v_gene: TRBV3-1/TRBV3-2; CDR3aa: CASSQVPDGRNIQYF
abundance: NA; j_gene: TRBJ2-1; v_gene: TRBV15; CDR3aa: CATSRPPDRGPYNEQFF
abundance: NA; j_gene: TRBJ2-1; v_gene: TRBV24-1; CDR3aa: CATSDLGTGKKNEQFF
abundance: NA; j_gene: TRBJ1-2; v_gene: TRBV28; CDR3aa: CASSPPQGGYGYTF
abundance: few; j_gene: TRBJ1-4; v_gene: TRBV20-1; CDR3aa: CSAKAEEKLFF
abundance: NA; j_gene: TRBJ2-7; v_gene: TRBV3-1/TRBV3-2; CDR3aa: CASSQDRTSGLVF
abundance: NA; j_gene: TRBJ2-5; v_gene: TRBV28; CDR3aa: CASSYSGTRAFQETQYF
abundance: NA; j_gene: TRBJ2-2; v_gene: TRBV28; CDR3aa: CASSPTRQGVQNTGELFF
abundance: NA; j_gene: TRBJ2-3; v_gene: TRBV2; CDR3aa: CASGSLLSTDTQYF
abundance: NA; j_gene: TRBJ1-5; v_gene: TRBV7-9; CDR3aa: CASSLLTDQPQHF
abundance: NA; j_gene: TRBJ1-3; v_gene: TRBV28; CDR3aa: CASSQRGRSSGNTIYF
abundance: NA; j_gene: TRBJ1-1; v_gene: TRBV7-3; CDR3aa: CASSLRQNTEAFF
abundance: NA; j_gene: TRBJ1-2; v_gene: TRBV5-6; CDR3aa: CASSLGDRAGGYTF
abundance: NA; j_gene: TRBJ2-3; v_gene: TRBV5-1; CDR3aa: CASSLQVSTDTQYF
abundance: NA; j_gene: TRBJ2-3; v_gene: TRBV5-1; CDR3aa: CASSGSGGAIDTQYF
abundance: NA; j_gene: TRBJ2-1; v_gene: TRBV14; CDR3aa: CASSQVEREEGRVNEQFF
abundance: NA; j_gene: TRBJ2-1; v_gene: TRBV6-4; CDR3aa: CASSEGLDANEQFF
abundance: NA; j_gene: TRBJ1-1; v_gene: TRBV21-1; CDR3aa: CASSKVGGGNTEAFF
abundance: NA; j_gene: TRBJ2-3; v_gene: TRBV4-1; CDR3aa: CASSQRQGDTQYF
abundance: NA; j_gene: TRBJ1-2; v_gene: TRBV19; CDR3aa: CASTTPGAALYGYTF
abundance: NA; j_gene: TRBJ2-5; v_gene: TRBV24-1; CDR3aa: CATSDSSGRTQYF
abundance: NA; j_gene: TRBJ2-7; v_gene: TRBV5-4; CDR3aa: CASSFGRLGSQYF
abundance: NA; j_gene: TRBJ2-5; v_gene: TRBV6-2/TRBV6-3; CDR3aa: CASSYGLAGQETQYF
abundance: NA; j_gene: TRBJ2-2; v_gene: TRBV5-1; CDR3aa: CARVPRGHKNTGELFF
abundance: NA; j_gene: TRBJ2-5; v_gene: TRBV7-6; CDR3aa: CASSLRLPRQGPQETQYF
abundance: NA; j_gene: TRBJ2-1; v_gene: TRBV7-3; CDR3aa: CASSLTLGSGRDNEQFF